This T cell receptor beta chain was found in a study of glioma-infiltrating T cells after dendritic cell vaccination. Whole-study context: Three intradermal dendritic cell vaccine injections were given every two weeks.

Profiled with immunoSEQ multiplex PCR; TCRdb holds only in-frame clones, not every one. The sample lists around 100,000 clones; 80% to 90% were seen once. Germline-derived CDR1 and CDR2 are SEHNR and FQNEAQ (reference sequence). This CDR3 region has 13 residues. The junction had 3 bases not matched to a gene; V was cut back by 5 bases and J by 2 bases. In regard to this clone: Its target is unknown.

The study, taken as a whole, reports: No direct clonality-survival link was found; a diverse polyclonal response may matter. The cohort had few patients with full blood and tumor sets.

This receptor was taken from a human donor with glioblastoma. The chain joins TRBV7-9 to TRBJ2-7, with TRBD2 identical over 7 bases. This material consisted of blood, taken before dendritic cell vaccination. The CDR3 region has the DNA TGTGCCAGCAGCCGTGGGGGGGCCTACGAGCAGTACTTC. It encodes CASSRGGAYEQYF.